This TCR beta chain was identified during a study of PD-1 blockade in classical Hodgkin lymphoma. In the case of this clone: Its specificity is unknown.

Trimming at V came to 3 bases and at J to 1 base, leaving 2 bases not matched to a gene. The CDR3 has 15 residues. The germline V gene encodes CDR1 SGHNT and CDR2 YYREEE (reference sequence). Clones were sequenced by immunoSEQ multiplex PCR, and TCRdb holds only the in-frame ones, with some missing. The table shows about 13,000 clones, with around three quarters occurring only once. Following autologous stem cell transplantation, relapse occurred in every patient, and exposure to brentuximab vedotin varied. Relapsed/refractory classical Hodgkin lymphoma patients had complete, partial or progressive responses. Study-wide results and caveats: The causes of the repertoire differences, possibly disease activity or prior therapy, remain undefined. The study found complete responders had baseline diversity similar to newly diagnosed patients. There was a significant rise in CD4+ TCR diversity by C4D1, with no such rise for CD8+.

Sequences were derived from peripheral blood mononuclear cells (PBMCs), sampled at baseline. The receptor comes from a human donor with classical Hodgkin lymphoma. The rearrangement joins TRBV5-4 to TRBJ2-3; 10 bases are a match to TRBD1. The CDR3 nucleotides read TGTGCCAGCAGCTCCGGGACAGGGGGCACAGATACGCAGTATTTT. Encoded protein: CASSSGTGGTDTQYF.